Listed below are T cell receptor beta chains from one sample, sequenced in a study of radiation and T cells in renal cell carcinoma. TCRdb's table, derived via immunoSEQ multiplex PCR, lists solely in-frame clones and lacks some. The sample lists about 130,000 clones, 88% occurring once. The sample was blood, taken from a patient whose treatment included radiotherapy and nephrectomy. These receptors were taken from a woman in her seventies with renal cell carcinoma. The CDR3 runs from the conserved cysteine through the conserved F or W. The D gene is left open where the match is weak. Only some rows state a clone size, as once, few, many or a class for expanded clones.

clone size: -; D gene: TRBD1; V gene: TRBV4-1; J gene: TRBJ2-7; CDR3 DNA: TGCGCCAGCAGCCAAGGTGGACAGGGGACCTACGAGCAGTACTTC; CDR3 protein: CASSQGGQGTYEQYF
clone size: -; D gene: -; V gene: TRBV29-1; J gene: TRBJ1-2; CDR3 DNA: TGCAGCGCGGACGGAGCTAACTATGGCTACACCTTC; CDR3 protein: CSADGANYGYTF
clone size: -; D gene: -; V gene: TRBV6-5; J gene: TRBJ1-3; CDR3 DNA: TGTGCCAGCAGTTACTCACGGGGTTCTGGAAACACCATATATTTT; CDR3 protein: CASSYSRGSGNTIYF
clone size: -; D gene: -; V gene: TRBV27; J gene: TRBJ1-4; CDR3 DNA: TGTGCCAGCAGTGACTTCGGGACATCGGGGTGGGAAAAACTGTTTTTT; CDR3 protein: CASSDFGTSGWEKLFF
clone size: -; D gene: -; V gene: TRBV5-4; J gene: TRBJ1-2; CDR3 DNA: TGTGCCAGCAGCTTGGCTCTGGGCAGGGGAGGCTATGGCTACACCTTC; CDR3 protein: CASSLALGRGGYGYTF
clone size: -; D gene: TRBD1; V gene: TRBV5-1; J gene: TRBJ1-6; CDR3 DNA: TGCGCCAGCAGCTTGGCCGGGACAGGGGGCAATAATTCACCCCTCCACTTT; CDR3 protein: CASSLAGTGGNNSPLHF
clone size: -; D gene: TRBD2; V gene: TRBV5-4; J gene: TRBJ2-5; CDR3 DNA: TGTGCCAGCAGCACTCCGGGACTACTCGTCCAAGAGACCCAGTACTTC; CDR3 protein: CASSTPGLLVQETQYF
clone size: -; D gene: TRBD1; V gene: TRBV28; J gene: TRBJ1-2; CDR3 DNA: TGTGCCAGCAGCACACCCTACACAGGGGCTGGCTACACCTTC; CDR3 protein: CASSTPYTGAGYTF
clone size: -; D gene: TRBD2; V gene: TRBV6-5; J gene: TRBJ2-2; CDR3 DNA: TGTGCCAGCAGTTTTCTAGCGGGGGGGACCGCCGGGGAGCTGTTTTTT; CDR3 protein: CASSFLAGGTAGELFF
clone size: -; D gene: -; V gene: TRBV19; J gene: TRBJ2-2; CDR3 DNA: TGTGCCAGTAGTACCCTTGGGGGGACCGGGGAGCTGTTTTTT; CDR3 protein: CASSTLGGTGELFF
clone size: -; D gene: TRBD1; V gene: TRBV2; J gene: TRBJ2-7; CDR3 DNA: TGTGCCAGCAGTGTGGACAGGGGGCGCGTCGAGCAGTACTTC; CDR3 protein: CASSVDRGRVEQYF
clone size: -; D gene: -; V gene: TRBV5-6; J gene: TRBJ2-1; CDR3 DNA: TGTGCCAGCAGCTTGTACCACGGCAATGAGCAGTTCTTC; CDR3 protein: CASSLYHGNEQFF
clone size: -; D gene: TRBD1; V gene: TRBV7-3; J gene: TRBJ1-6; CDR3 DNA: TGTGCCAGCAGCCTAACAGGGGGCTTTCGGTCACCCCTCCACTTT; CDR3 protein: CASSLTGGFRSPLHF
clone size: once; D gene: -; V gene: TRBV6-6; J gene: TRBJ1-6; CDR3 DNA: TGTGCCAGCAGTTACGAGGGGAGAGATTCACCCCTCCACTTT; CDR3 protein: CASSYEGRDSPLHF
clone size: -; D gene: -; V gene: TRBV5-1; J gene: TRBJ1-2; CDR3 DNA: TGCGCCAGCAGCTTGGGGCAGGGAACTGATGGCTACACCTTC; CDR3 protein: CASSLGQGTDGYTF
clone size: -; D gene: -; V gene: TRBV7-2; J gene: TRBJ2-7; CDR3 DNA: TGTGCCAGCAGCTACTACCGGGCCGCCGAGCAGTACTTC; CDR3 protein: CASSYYRAAEQYF
clone size: -; D gene: -; V gene: TRBV7-3; J gene: TRBJ1-1; CDR3 DNA: TGTGCCAGCAGCTTAATAGGCGCGGGGAGCACTGAAGCTTTCTTT; CDR3 protein: CASSLIGAGSTEAFF
clone size: -; D gene: -; V gene: TRBV9; J gene: TRBJ1-6; CDR3 DNA: TGTGCCAGCAGCGTAGATCCGGGCTCCTATAATTCACCCCTCCACTTT; CDR3 protein: CASSVDPGSYNSPLHF
clone size: -; D gene: TRBD2; V gene: TRBV7-2; J gene: TRBJ2-5; CDR3 DNA: TGTGCCAGCAGCTTAGGGTTCGGGGGGGAGACCCAGTACTTC; CDR3 protein: CASSLGFGGETQYF
clone size: -; D gene: -; V gene: TRBV5-6; J gene: TRBJ1-4; CDR3 DNA: TGTGCCAGCAGCCAAGCGGGGGCCGAAAAACTGTTTTTT; CDR3 protein: CASSQAGAEKLFF
clone size: -; D gene: -; V gene: TRBV6-5; J gene: TRBJ1-2; CDR3 DNA: TGTGCCAGCGGTCAGAGAAGGAACTATGGCTACACCTTC; CDR3 protein: CASGQRRNYGYTF
clone size: -; D gene: TRBD1; V gene: TRBV11-3; J gene: TRBJ1-6; CDR3 DNA: TGTGCCAGCAGAGGACAGGGGGCCCCTTCACCCCTCCACTTT; CDR3 protein: CASRGQGAPSPLHF
clone size: -; D gene: TRBD1; V gene: TRBV7-2; J gene: TRBJ1-2; CDR3 DNA: TGTGCCAGCAGCTTACTTGGACAGGGCTATGGCTACACCTTC; CDR3 protein: CASSLLGQGYGYTF
clone size: -; D gene: -; V gene: TRBV4-2; J gene: TRBJ1-1; CDR3 DNA: TGTGCCAGCAGCCCCTATCTAGGAGGGGGAGGTTCCGAGTCTTTCTTT; CDR3 protein: CASSPYLGGGGSESFF
clone size: -; D gene: -; V gene: TRBV9; J gene: TRBJ1-2; CDR3 DNA: TGTGCCAGCAGCGTAGCCCCTCGTTCGGCATGCCTACCTCCCCAGGGCTACACCTTC; CDR3 protein: CASSVAPRSACLPPQGYTF
clone size: -; D gene: TRBD1; V gene: TRBV5-1; J gene: TRBJ1-4; CDR3 DNA: TGCGCCAGCAGCAGGACAGGGTATCCAACTAATGAAAAACTGTTTTTT; CDR3 protein: CASSRTGYPTNEKLFF
clone size: -; D gene: -; V gene: TRBV29-1; J gene: TRBJ2-4; CDR3 DNA: TGCAGCGCCGCGGTGGGGCTAGCCAAAAACATTCAGTACTTC; CDR3 protein: CSAAVGLAKNIQYF
clone size: -; D gene: TRBD1; V gene: TRBV5-4; J gene: TRBJ2-7; CDR3 DNA: TGTGCCAGCAGCTTCCGGGACAGGTACAACGAGCAGTACTTC; CDR3 protein: CASSFRDRYNEQYF
clone size: -; D gene: -; V gene: TRBV5-4; J gene: TRBJ1-3; CDR3 DNA: TGTGCCAGCAGCCAGAGTCAGGGGTCTGGAAACACCATATATTTT; CDR3 protein: CASSQSQGSGNTIYF
clone size: few; D gene: -; V gene: TRBV18; J gene: TRBJ1-1; CDR3 DNA: TGTGCCAGCTCACCATCCGATCCGGGTGGAGAAGCTTTCTTT; CDR3 protein: CASSPSDPGGEAFF